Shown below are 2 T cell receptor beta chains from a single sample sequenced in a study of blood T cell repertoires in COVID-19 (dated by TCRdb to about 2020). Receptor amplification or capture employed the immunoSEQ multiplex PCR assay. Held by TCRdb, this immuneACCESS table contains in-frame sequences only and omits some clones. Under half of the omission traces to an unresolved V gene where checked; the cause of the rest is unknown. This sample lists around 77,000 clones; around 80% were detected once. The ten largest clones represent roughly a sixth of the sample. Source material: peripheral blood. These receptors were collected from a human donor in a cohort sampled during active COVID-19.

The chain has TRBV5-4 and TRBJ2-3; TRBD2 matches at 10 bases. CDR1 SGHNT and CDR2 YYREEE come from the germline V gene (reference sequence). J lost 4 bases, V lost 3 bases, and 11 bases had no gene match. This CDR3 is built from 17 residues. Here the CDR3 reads CASSYRGLAYGADTQYF. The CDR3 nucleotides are TGTGCCAGCAGCTACCGGGGACTAGCGTACGGCGCAGATACGCAGTATTTT.

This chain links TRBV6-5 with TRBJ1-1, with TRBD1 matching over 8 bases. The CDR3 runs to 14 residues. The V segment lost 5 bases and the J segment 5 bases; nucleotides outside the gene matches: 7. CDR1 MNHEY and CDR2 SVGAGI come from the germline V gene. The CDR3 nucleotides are TGTGCCAGCAGTCGTCGGACAGGGCAGACTGAAGCTTTCTTT. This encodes CASSRRTGQTEAFF.